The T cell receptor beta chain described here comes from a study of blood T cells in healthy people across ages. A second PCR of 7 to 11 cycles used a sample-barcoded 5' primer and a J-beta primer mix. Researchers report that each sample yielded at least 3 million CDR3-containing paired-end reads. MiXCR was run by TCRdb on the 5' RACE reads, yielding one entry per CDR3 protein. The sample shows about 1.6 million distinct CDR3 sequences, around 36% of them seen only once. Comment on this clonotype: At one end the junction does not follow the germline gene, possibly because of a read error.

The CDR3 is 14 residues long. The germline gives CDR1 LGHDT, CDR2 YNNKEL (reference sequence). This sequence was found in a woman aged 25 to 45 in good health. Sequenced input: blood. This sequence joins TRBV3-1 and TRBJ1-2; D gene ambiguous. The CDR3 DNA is TGTGCCAGCAGCCAGGGATATTCTAACTATAGCTACACCTTC. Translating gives CASSQGYSNYSYTF.